The 7 T cell receptor beta chains presented below share a single source sample, sequenced in a study of identical twins' blood T cells (dated by TCRdb to the early 2010s). Libraries were constructed by 5' RACE. The run used an Illumina Genome Analyzer IIx. Using fastp at Q25 and MiXCR, TCRdb reprocessed the public reads and kept productive beta chains. Rows matching on CDR3 protein sequence are summarized as one entry with the most common DNA and genes. The sample contains 300,000 to 400,000 distinct CDR3 sequences, about 28% of them found a single time. The ten largest clones add up to about 6% of the sample. The sample consisted of PBMCs. The receptors were sampled from a woman aged 18-50 years in good health.

V gene TRBV2 combines with J gene TRBJ2-1; tentative D call: TRBD1 (5 bases). Germline loops: CDR1 SNHLY, CDR2 FYNNEI. This CDR3 region has 11 residues. CDR3 nucleotide sequence: TGTTCCGGCGGTTTAGGGGATGAGCAGTTCTTC. This sequence encodes CSGGLGDEQFF. Variable domain in full (rest from reference TRBV2 and TRBJ2-1): EPEVTQTPSHQVTQMGQEVILRCVPISNHLYFYWYRQILGQKVEFLVSFYNNEISEKSEIFDDQFSVERPDGSNFTLKIRSTKLEDSAMYFCSGGLGDEQFFGPGTRLTVL.

Worth noting for this clonotype: This sequence may be a read error, since a much larger clone differs from it by one base. This sequence joins TRBV7-2 and TRBJ1-2, with 7 bases identical to TRBD1. The germline CDR1 and CDR2 sequences are SGHTA and FQGNSA. With V trimmed by 5 bases and J by 4 bases, 7 bases remained unmatched. The CDR3 is 14 residues long. CDR3 nucleotides: TGTGCCAGCAGCCTCCCGACAGGGATCTATGGCTACACCTTC. Its protein is CASSLPTGIYGYTF. Drawing the rest from reference TRBV7-2 and TRBJ1-2, the complete variable domain is GAGVSQSPSNKVTEKGKDVELRCDPISGHTALYWYRQSLGQGLEFLIYFQGNSAPDKSGLPSDRFSAERTGGSVSTLTIQRTQQEDSAVYLCASSLPTGIYGYTFGSGTRLTVV.

The V and J genes are TRBV27 and TRBJ1-5; D is undetermined. Trimming left V 8 bases short and J 9 bases short, with 17 bases between. CDR3 length: 13 amino acids. Per the germline V gene, CDR1 is MNHEY and CDR2 is SMNVEV (reference sequence). The CDR3 region has the DNA TGTGCCAGCGGAGTCTCACGTTGGCGGCCCCAGCATTTT. Its translation: CASGVSRWRPQHF.

This chain links TRBV5-1 with TRBJ2-1; TRBD2 aligns across 11 bases. With 4 bases clipped from V and 3 bases from J, the junction kept 3 bases outside the gene matches. CDR1 and CDR2 (germline): SGHRS, YFSETQ. The CDR3 runs 15 residues. Written as DNA, the CDR3 is TGCGCCAGCAGCCCGACTAGCGGGAACTACAATGAGCAGTTCTTC. Its protein is CASSPTSGNYNEQFF.

The V call is TRBV2, the J call TRBJ2-7, with a weak D call TRBD2 (5 bases). V dropped 5 bases and J dropped 3 bases, with 11 bases sitting between them. The length of the CDR3 is 13 residues. CDR1 is SNHLY, CDR2 FYNNEI, per germline. CDR3 protein: CASSNLAGYEQYF. DNA of the CDR3: TGTGCCAGCAGTAACCTGGCGGGCTACGAGCAGTACTTC. Using reference TRBV2 and TRBJ2-7 for the parts outside the CDR3, the full variable domain is EPEVTQTPSHQVTQMGQEVILRCVPISNHLYFYWYRQILGQKVEFLVSFYNNEISEKSEIFDDQFSVERPDGSNFTLKIRSTKLEDSAMYFCASSNLAGYEQYFGPGTRLTVT.

The chain carries TRBV14 and TRBJ2-7, with a possible D match to TRBD1 (5 bases). Trimming stripped 1 base from V and 2 bases from J, with 12 bases between. The V gene's germline CDR1 is SGHDN and CDR2 FVKESK. The CDR3 has 15 residues. CDR3 nucleotides: TGTGCCAGCAGCCAAGTCGGGCAGGGTGCCTACGAGCAGTACTTC. It specifies CASSQVGQGAYEQYF. The complete variable domain, with remaining parts taken from reference TRBV14 and TRBJ2-7, reads EAGVTQFPSHSVIEKGQTVTLRCDPISGHDNLYWYRRVMGKEIKFLLHFVKESKQDESGMPNNRFLAERTGGTYSTLKVQPAELEDSGVYFCASSQVGQGAYEQYFGPGTRLTVT.

V usage is TRBV5-1 and J usage is TRBJ1-6; 10 nucleotides match TRBD1. V lost 4 bases, J lost 8 bases, and 6 bases stayed unmatched. Germline V gene sequence: CDR1 SGHRS, CDR2 YFSETQ. The CDR3 covers 15 residues. The CDR3 DNA is TGCGCCAGCAGCGGTTCCGGGACAGGGGATTCACCCCTCCACTTT. This gives the protein CASSGSGTGDSPLHF. The whole variable domain, filled in from reference TRBV5-1 and TRBJ1-6, reads KAGVTQTPRYLIKTRGQQVTLSCSPISGHRSVSWYQQTPGQGLQFLFEYFSETQRNKGNFPGRFSGRQFSNSRSEMNVSTLELGDSALYLCASSGSGTGDSPLHFGNGTRLTVT.